Only one count was recorded for the clone carrying this T cell receptor beta chain. Data came from immunoSEQ multiplex PCR; TCRdb stores just in-frame clones and leaves some out. The sample records more than 25,000 clones, approximately 79% being singletons. The data were taken from a study of radiotherapy plus CTLA-4 blockade in lung cancer. This CDR3 is 15 amino acids long. Deletions cut 0 bases from V and 5 bases from J, with 13 bases between. Germline CDR1 is ENHRY and CDR2 is SYGVKD. This TCR was recovered from a human donor with non-small cell lung cancer who had stable disease on radiotherapy plus ipilimumab. This chain links TRBV10-3 with TRBJ2-5; D call uncertain. Sequencing used peripheral blood, obtained from a patient treated with radiotherapy plus ipilimumab. The CDR3 bases are TGTGCCATCAGTGAGTCTAGGCGGCCGAGGGAGACCCAGTACTTC. Protein sequence: CAISESRRPRETQYF.